The clone carrying this T cell receptor (beta chain) appeared a few times. V was cut by 5 bases and J by 4 bases, with 12 bases left in between. Germline CDR1 SNHLY, CDR2 FYNNEI. This CDR3 is built from 14 residues. These data belong to a study of blood T cell repertoires in COVID-19. Original data processing: Estimated nucleated cell counts came from reference gene primer amplification. Repertoires were generated with immunoSEQ multiplex PCR, while TCRdb's copy carries only in-frame clones and drops some. D and trimming come from the DNA, and the V and J calls and clone size come from that table. The sample gives more than 90,000 clones, around 84% of which show up once; 35% to 40% is in the top ten.

The sample was peripheral blood. The gene calls are TRBV2 and TRBJ1-5; no reliable D call. This sequence originates from a man aged 80 or over with acute or convalescent COVID-19. The CDR3 DNA is TGTGCCAGCAGTTCCGGGTCTCCTAATCAGCCCCAGCATTTT. Protein sequence: CASSSGSPNQPQHF.